This T cell receptor beta chain originates from a study of vaccination effects on CD4 cells after COVID-19. Looking at the study overall: Following the second dose by a median of 72 days, the post-vaccine samples were obtained.

TCRdb's copy holds only in-frame clones and misses some; the assay was immunoSEQ multiplex PCR. The sample lists about 40,000 clones, about 63% occurring once. With approximately 9 days of culture completed, CD4+ T cells were isolated. All study participants received two doses of BNT162b2 or mRNA-1273 vaccine. Each vaccine recipient was nucleocapsid antibody negative and had no prior SARS-CoV-2 infection. Cells had half their medium changed to IL-2 medium on days 3 and 7. The study's findings and limits: Within healthy vaccinees, only 1 of 255 vaccine-induced clones displayed cross-reactivity with common cold coronaviruses.

The V and J ends lost 5 bases and 3 bases, in that order; junction bases with no gene match: 6. The length of the CDR3 is 14 residues. The V gene's germline CDR1 is MGHRA and CDR2 YSYEKL. About this clone: What it recognizes is unknown.

The sample was CD4+ T cells from PBMCs cultured without peptide, taken after COVID-19 vaccination. The chain couples TRBV4-1 to TRBJ1-1; 7 bases fit TRBD1. This TCR derives from a human donor who received a COVID-19 vaccine. This CDR3 reads CASSVQGSYTEAFF. The CDR3 nucleotides read TGCGCCAGCAGCGTACAGGGGAGTTACACTGAAGCTTTCTTT.